Below, 16 T cell receptor beta chains from the same sample are listed, as sequenced in a study of cytomegalovirus exposure and HLA in healthy donors. The PCR ran on 60 Vbeta and 13 Jbeta primers. Using immunoSEQ multiplex PCR, the repertoire was profiled, and TCRdb retains in-frame clones only, with some absent. Here the sample spans approximately 100,000 clones, roughly 78% being singletons. Sequences were obtained from PBMCs. The receptors shown here come from a woman aged 40 to 50 in good health and CMV-seronegative.

This chain uses TRBV28 with TRBJ2-1; weak D call: TRBD2 (6 bases). Per the germline V gene, CDR1 is MDHEN and CDR2 is SYDVKM. CDR3 size: 15 residues. Trimming left V 8 bases short and J 7 bases short, with 21 bases between. The CDR3, as DNA: TGTGCCAGCTCCCCGGCCGGAGGGTCCGCAAATGAGCAGTTCTTC. Translating it yields CASSPAGGSANEQFF.

V usage is TRBV4-1 and J usage is TRBJ2-3; 8 nucleotides line up with TRBD2. From germline, CDR1 is MGHRA and CDR2 YSYEKL. This CDR3 region has 14 residues. Trimming at V came to 11 bases and at J to 6 bases, leaving 13 bases not matched to a gene. The CDR3 nucleotides read TGCGCCGCCGGGGTGATAGCGGGAACGGATACGCAGTATTTT. It yields the protein CAAGVIAGTDTQYF.

The V and J genes are TRBV6-6 and TRBJ1-2, with D perhaps matching TRBD1 (5 bases). V lost 4 bases and J lost 3, with 15 bases in between. CDR1 and CDR2 (germline): MNHNY, SVGAGI (reference sequence). The CDR3 loop spans 15 amino acids. CDR3 loop: CASSSGTGGYYGYTF. The CDR3 DNA follows: TGTGCCAGCAGTTCCGGGACGGGGGGGTACTATGGCTACACCTTC.

This chain uses TRBV19 with TRBJ2-5, with D possibly matching TRBD2 (5 bases). The end of the DNA aligns better with TRBJ2-7, so the J call may be wrong. Germline CDR1 reads LNHDA; CDR2 reads SQIVND (reference sequence). The CDR3 sequence is 15 residues long. The CDR3 DNA reads as TGTGCCAGTAGTATGAGGGAAACACTCCTCTACGAGCAGTACTTC. Encoded protein: CASSMRETLLYEQYF.

The genes are TRBV19 and TRBJ1-2, with a possible D match to TRBD1 (5 bases). The CDR3 consists of 15 residues. The ends were cut back, 2 bases at V and 2 bases at J, with 12 bases in the middle. CDR1 is LNHDA, CDR2 SQIVND, per germline (reference sequence). CDR3 coding DNA: TGTGCCAGTAGTATAACCCCAGGGTCGAACTATGGCTACACCTTC. It is translated as CASSITPGSNYGYTF. Drawing the rest from reference TRBV19 and TRBJ1-2, the complete variable domain is DGGITQSPKYLFRKEGQNVTLSCEQNLNHDAMYWYRQDPGQGLRLIYYSQIVNDFQKGDIAEGYSVSREKKESFPLTVTSAQKNPTAFYLCASSITPGSNYGYTFGSGTRLTVV.

With regard to this clone: A junction boundary mismatches the germline segment, possibly from a read error. The chain recombines TRBV7-9 with TRBJ1-3; a possible D gene is TRBD1 (5 bases). This CDR3 comprises 16 residues. Germline V lookup: CDR1 SEHNR, CDR2 FQNEAQ (reference sequence). For the CDR3, the DNA is TGTTCCAGCAGCTTTTCGCAGGACACCTCTGGAAACACCATATATTTT. This encodes CSSSFSQDTSGNTIYF.

The rearrangement joins TRBV29-1 to TRBJ2-1; 8 positions agree with TRBD1. The CDR3 sequence is 12 residues long. CDR1 is SQVTM, CDR2 ANQGSEA, per germline. CDR3 loop: CARGQGAGEQFF. As DNA, the CDR3 is TGCGCGAGGGGGCAGGGGGCTGGTGAGCAGTTCTTC.

V gene TRBV9 combines with J gene TRBJ2-5, with D possibly being TRBD2 (5 bases). Matching the DNA end better, TRBJ2-7 makes the J call doubtful. Germline CDR1 reads SGDLS; CDR2 reads YYNGEE. CDR3 length: 14 residues. DNA for the CDR3: TGTGCCAGCAGCGTAGGAGGGTACTCCTACGAGCAGTACTTC. Amino acids: CASSVGGYSYEQYF.

The V and J genes are TRBV7-2 and TRBJ2-7, with a possible D match to TRBD2 (6 bases). The germline V gene encodes CDR1 SGHTA and CDR2 FQGNSA. V was clipped by 1 base and J by 3 bases, with 10 bases between them. CDR3 length: 14 amino acids. The CDR3 coding sequence is TGTGCCAGCAGCTTAGTCGGGGGAGACTACGAGCAGTACTTC. It codes for CASSLVGGDYEQYF. Full variable domain (rest looked up from reference TRBV7-2 and TRBJ2-7): GAGVSQSPSNKVTEKGKDVELRCDPISGHTALYWYRQSLGQGLEFLIYFQGNSAPDKSGLPSDRFSAERTGGSVSTLTIQRTQQEDSAVYLCASSLVGGDYEQYFGPGTRLTVT.

This sequence joins TRBV7-2 and TRBJ2-2, with 7 bases fitting TRBD1. The CDR3 is made up of 18 amino acids. The V gene end was trimmed by 2 bases and the J gene end by 0 bases; junction bases not matched to a gene: 9. Germline CDR1 SGHTA, CDR2 FQGNSA. The CDR3: CASSLPGNRGTNTGELFF. The CDR3 DNA is TGTGCCAGCAGCTTACCCGGGAACAGGGGCACGAACACCGGGGAGCTGTTTTTT.

In DNA, the CDR3 is TGTGCCAGCAGCTTAGACAGATATGAGCCCCAGCATTTT. This gives the protein CASSLDRYEPQHF. The V and J genes are TRBV7-2 and TRBJ1-5; the D is unclear. Trimming left V 1 base short and J 8 bases short, with 9 bases between. The germline V gene encodes CDR1 SGHTA and CDR2 FQGNSA. The CDR3 covers 13 residues.

The chain recombines TRBV19 with TRBJ2-7, with 10 bases identical to TRBD1. The CDR3 is 14 residues long. The V segment lost 7 bases and the J segment 2 bases; nucleotides outside the gene matches: 5. CDR1 LNHDA and CDR2 SQIVND come from the germline V gene (reference sequence). CDR3 sequence: CASTPGQGTYEQYF. The DNA of the CDR3 is TGTGCCAGTACCCCGGGACAGGGGACCTACGAGCAGTACTTC.

This clone was recorded only once. V gene TRBV7-2 combines with J gene TRBJ2-1, with D possibly being TRBD2 (7 bases). V was clipped by 5 bases and J by 4 bases, with 15 bases between them. The CDR3 totals 15 residues. CDR1 SGHTA and CDR2 FQGNSA come from the germline V gene. CDR3 loop: CASSPGGARYNEQFF. For the CDR3, the DNA is TGTGCCAGCAGCCCGGGGGGCGCGCGGTACAATGAGCAGTTCTTC.

Concerning this clone itself: In the same sample, other DNA sequences code for this CDR3. V and J are TRBV28 and TRBJ2-7; a possible D gene is TRBD2 (6 bases). The V end lost 3 bases, the J end lost 2 bases, and 11 bases lay between the germline ends. The germline CDR1 and CDR2 sequences are MDHEN and SYDVKM. This CDR3 spans 14 amino acids. The CDR3 reads CASSLGGRAYEQYF. CDR3 bases: TGTGCCAGCAGTTTGGGGGGACGGGCCTACGAGCAGTACTTC.

The chain has TRBV5-5 and TRBJ2-7; possible D gene TRBD1, 8 bases. The CDR3 covers 15 residues. Germline V gives CDR1 SGHKS, CDR2 YYEKEE (reference sequence). Trimming removed 5 bases from V and 2 bases from J, with 17 bases in between. The CDR3 protein is CASRGGDRPTYEQYF. The CDR3 DNA reads as TGTGCCAGCAGGGGGGGGGACAGGCCGACCTACGAGCAGTACTTC. The variable domain in full, completed from reference TRBV5-5 and TRBJ2-7, reads DAGVTQSPTHLIKTRGQQVTLRCSPISGHKSVSWYQQVLGQGPQFIFQYYEKEERGRGNFPDRFSARQFPNYSSELNVNALLLGDSALYLCASRGGDRPTYEQYFGPGTRLTVT.

The chain joins TRBV5-4 to TRBJ2-2; D remains unclear. The V and J ends lost 3 bases and 4 bases respectively, with 7 bases between them. The germline gives CDR1 SGHNT, CDR2 YYREEE (reference sequence). CDR3 length: 13 amino acids. The CDR3: CASSSTVTGELFF. The CDR3 nucleotides are TGTGCCAGCAGCTCAACGGTCACCGGGGAGCTGTTTTTT.